This TCR beta chain was obtained from a study of T cell changes during pregnancy in multiple sclerosis. This CDR3 is 14 amino acids long. Germline CDR1 KGHSH, CDR2 LQKENI. V was cut by 9 bases and J by 9 bases, with 21 bases left in between. Profiling relied on immunoSEQ multiplex PCR, and the TCRdb table lists in-frame clones only, not all of them. Altogether about 110,000 clones are present, around 90% being singletons, with the ten largest covering 1.5% to 2%. This clone appeared once. The sequenced sample was peripheral blood, obtained after pregnancy. This clonotype was sampled from a female donor with multiple sclerosis, enrolled in a pregnancy study. The V call is TRBV18, the J call TRBJ2-1; tentatively, D is TRBD1 (7 bases). Here the CDR3 reads CASAKGQNGGEQFF. As DNA, the CDR3 is TGTGCCAGTGCGAAGGGACAGAACGGGGGTGAGCAGTTCTTC. The full variable domain, with the rest looked up from reference TRBV18 and TRBJ2-1, is NAGVMQNPRHLVRRRGQEARLRCSPMKGHSHVYWYRQLPEEGLKFMVYLQKENIIDESGMPKERFSAEFPKEGPSILRIQQVVRGDSAAYFCASAKGQNGGEQFFGPGTRLTVL.